The 12 T cell receptor beta chains below were found in one sample sequenced in a study of T-cell memory formation after mild COVID-19. MiXCR, run by TCRdb on the 5' RACE reads, gives a single entry per CDR3 protein. Of just over 300,000 distinct CDR3 sequences listed, 15% to 20% were seen once; the top ten hold roughly 20%. The sample comprised PBMCs or a T cell subset sorted from them (not recorded which). These TCRs come from a man aged 18 to 35 who had mild COVID-19 (a few samples of this study predate the infection). Cell type and time point are not known.

This clonotype has only a few counts. The gene calls are TRBV20-1 and TRBJ1-4; TRBD1 might be the D (6 bases). The CDR3 loop spans 14 amino acids. The germline gives CDR1 DFQATT, CDR2 SNEGSKA (reference sequence). V lost 5 bases to trimming and J lost 5 bases, with 15 bases between them. The CDR3 bases are TGCAGTGCTTCGGACAGTTTGGCGAATGAAAAACTGTTTTTT. Its protein product is CSASDSLANEKLFF.

The gene calls are TRBV5-6 and TRBJ1-6; D gene unclear. V gave up 4 bases and J gave up 13 bases, with 15 bases separating them. This CDR3 region has 13 residues. Germline values: CDR1 SGHDT, CDR2 YYEEEE. The CDR3 spells CASSRVTSPPLHF. The CDR3 DNA reads TGTGCCAGCAGCCGTGTCACATCCCCTCCCCTCCACTTT.

The chain links TRBV7-9 to TRBJ2-2, with 10 bases that match TRBD2. CDR3 length equals 16 residues. V shed 6 bases and J 0 bases; nucleotides not matched to a gene: 4. The germline gives CDR1 SEHNR, CDR2 FQNEAQ (reference sequence). Here the CDR3 reads CASSPSGGANTGELFF. CDR3 DNA: TGTGCCAGCAGTCCCAGCGGGGGGGCGAACACCGGGGAGCTGTTTTTT.

This clonotype was counted only a few times. The chain carries TRBV20-1 and TRBJ2-1; 11 bases align to TRBD2. Germline V CDR1 and CDR2: DFQATT, SNEGSKA (reference sequence). V shed 1 base, J shed 4 bases, and the junction held 3 bases outside the gene matches. The CDR3 has 15 amino acids. The CDR3 loop is CSARVTSGIYNEQFF. The CDR3 DNA reads as TGCAGTGCTAGAGTGACTAGCGGGATTTACAATGAGCAGTTCTTC.

This clonotype was observed a single time. The chain couples TRBV7-2 to TRBJ1-1, with D possibly being TRBD1 (5 bases). Germline V lookup: CDR1 SGHTA, CDR2 FQGNSA. This CDR3 is 15 amino acids long. The germline V and J ends were trimmed by 9 bases and 4 bases, with 21 bases remaining between them. The CDR3 coding sequence is TGTGCCAGTCCCCCAGGGCTCAGGGTGAGCACTGAAGCTTTCTTT. This translates into CASPPGLRVSTEAFF.

The chain couples TRBV4-1 to TRBJ2-7, with a possible D match to TRBD1 (6 bases). This CDR3 is 17 amino acids long. In germline, CDR1 is MGHRA, CDR2 YSYEKL. Between the trimmed V and J ends, which lost 2 bases and 0 bases, there was a span of 17 bases. This chain's CDR3 is CASSQSTGQRSSYEQYF. The CDR3 nucleotides read TGCGCCAGCAGCCAATCGACCGGACAGCGGAGCTCCTACGAGCAGTACTTC.

In nucleotides, the CDR3 is TGTGCCAGCAGTTACTCGGTAGCGGGGCAAGAGACCCAGTACTTC. Translation: CASSYSVAGQETQYF. The chain employs TRBV6-2 or TRBV6-3 and TRBJ2-5; 8 nucleotides match TRBD2. V lost 0 bases and J lost 2; bases outside the gene matches: 2. The CDR3 sequence is 15 residues long. Germline-derived CDR1 and CDR2 are MNHEY and SVGEGT.

Only one count was recorded for this clonotype. Here the CDR3 reads CASSSQGAYNEKLFF. CDR3 DNA: TGCGCCAGCAGCTCGCAGGGGGCCTATAATGAAAAACTGTTTTTT. The chain combines TRBV5-1 with TRBJ1-4, with 8 bases fitting TRBD1. The CDR3 length is 15 residues. CDR1 and CDR2 (germline): SGHRS, YFSETQ. V was clipped by 3 bases and J by 4 bases; unmatched bases: 5.

V gene TRBV5-4 combines with J gene TRBJ2-3; D not resolved. The V end was cut by 5 bases, the J end by 4 bases, with 8 bases between. Germline CDR1 and CDR2: SGHNT and YYREEE (reference sequence). This CDR3 spans 12 amino acids. Written as DNA, the CDR3 is TGTGCCAGCAGGAATGAGGCAGATACGCAGTATTTT. Protein: CASRNEADTQYF. Variable domain in full (rest from reference TRBV5-4 and TRBJ2-3): ETGVTQSPTHLIKTRGQQVTLRCSSQSGHNTVSWYQQALGQGPQFIFQYYREEENGRGNFPPRFSGLQFPNYSSELNVNALELDDSALYLCASRNEADTQYFGPGTRLTVL.

The sample holds many counts of this clonotype. V usage is TRBV5-1 and J usage is TRBJ2-3, with D perhaps TRBD1 or TRBD2 (5 bases each). V was shortened by 5 bases and J by 6 bases, with 19 bases between the two germline ends. CDR3 length: 15 residues. In germline, CDR1 is SGHRS, CDR2 YFSETQ. The chain's CDR3 is CASRRTGTTSDTQYF. The CDR3, as DNA: TGCGCCAGCAGACGGACCGGGACCACTTCGGATACGCAGTATTTT.

This clonotype was seen more than once but under ten times. V and J are TRBV24-1 and TRBJ2-3; no clear D. Trimming shortened V by 3 bases and J by 5 bases, and 8 bases separated the two germline ends. In germline, CDR1 is KGHDR, CDR2 SFDVKD. This CDR3 region has 13 residues. The CDR3 loop is CATSDNYRDTQYF. In DNA, the CDR3 is TGTGCCACCAGTGATAATTACAGAGATACGCAGTATTTT.

The gene calls are TRBV24-1 and TRBJ2-3; TRBD2 is a possible D gene (5 bases). Germline loops: CDR1 KGHDR, CDR2 SFDVKD. Trimming took off 3 bases at V and 5 bases at J, with 5 bases between the two ends. This CDR3 comprises 12 residues. As DNA, the CDR3 is TGTGCCACCAGTGATAGCGGAGATACGCAGTATTTT. This encodes CATSDSGDTQYF.